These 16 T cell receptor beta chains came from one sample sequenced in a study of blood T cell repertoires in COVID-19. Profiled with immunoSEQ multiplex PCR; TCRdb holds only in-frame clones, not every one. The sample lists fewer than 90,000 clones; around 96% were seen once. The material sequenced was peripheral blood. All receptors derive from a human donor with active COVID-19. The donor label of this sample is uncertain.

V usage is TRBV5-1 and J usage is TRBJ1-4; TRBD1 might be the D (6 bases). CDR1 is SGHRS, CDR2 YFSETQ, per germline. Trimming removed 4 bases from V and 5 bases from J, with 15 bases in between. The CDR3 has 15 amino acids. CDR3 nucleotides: TGCGCCAGCAGCCTAACGACAGGTAGAAATGAAAAACTGTTTTTT. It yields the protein CASSLTTGRNEKLFF. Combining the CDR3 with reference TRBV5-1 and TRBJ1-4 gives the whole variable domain KAGVTQTPRYLIKTRGQQVTLSCSPISGHRSVSWYQQTPGQGLQFLFEYFSETQRNKGNFPGRFSGRQFSNSRSEMNVSTLELGDSALYLCASSLTTGRNEKLFFGSGTQLSVL.

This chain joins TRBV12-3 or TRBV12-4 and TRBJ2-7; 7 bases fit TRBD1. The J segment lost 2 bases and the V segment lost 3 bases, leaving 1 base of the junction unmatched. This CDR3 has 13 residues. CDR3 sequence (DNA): TGTGCCAGCAGTTTCCAGGGGGCCTACGAGCAGTACTTC. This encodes CASSFQGAYEQYF.

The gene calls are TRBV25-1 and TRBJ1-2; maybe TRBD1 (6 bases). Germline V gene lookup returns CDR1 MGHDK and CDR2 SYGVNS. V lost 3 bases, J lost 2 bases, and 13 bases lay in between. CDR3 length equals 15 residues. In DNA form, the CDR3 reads TGTGCCAGCAGTGATACAGGGTTTTTGAACTATGGCTACACCTTC. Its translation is CASSDTGFLNYGYTF.

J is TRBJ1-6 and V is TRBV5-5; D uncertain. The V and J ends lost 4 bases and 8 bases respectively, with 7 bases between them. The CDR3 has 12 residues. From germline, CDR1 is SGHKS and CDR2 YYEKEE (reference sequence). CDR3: CASSHGYSPLHF. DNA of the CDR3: TGTGCCAGCAGCCACGGTTATTCACCCCTCCACTTT.

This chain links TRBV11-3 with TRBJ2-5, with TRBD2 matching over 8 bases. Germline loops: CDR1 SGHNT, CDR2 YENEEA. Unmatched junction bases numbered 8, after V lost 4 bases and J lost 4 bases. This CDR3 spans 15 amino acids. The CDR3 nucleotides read TGTGCCAGCAGCTCCCCGGGCGGGGGGAGAGAGACCCAGTACTTC. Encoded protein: CASSSPGGGRETQYF.

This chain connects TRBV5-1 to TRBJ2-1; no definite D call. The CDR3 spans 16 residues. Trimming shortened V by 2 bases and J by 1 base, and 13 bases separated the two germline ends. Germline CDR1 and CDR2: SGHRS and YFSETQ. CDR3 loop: CASSLVPGVSYNEQFF. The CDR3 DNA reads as TGCGCCAGCAGCTTAGTCCCGGGTGTATCCTACAATGAGCAGTTCTTC.

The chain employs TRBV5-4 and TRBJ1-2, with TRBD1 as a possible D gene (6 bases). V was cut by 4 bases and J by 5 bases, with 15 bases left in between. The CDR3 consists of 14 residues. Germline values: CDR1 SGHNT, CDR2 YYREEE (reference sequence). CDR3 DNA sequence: TGTGCCAGCAGCCCAACAGGGCCCAGTTATGGCTACACCTTC. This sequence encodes CASSPTGPSYGYTF.

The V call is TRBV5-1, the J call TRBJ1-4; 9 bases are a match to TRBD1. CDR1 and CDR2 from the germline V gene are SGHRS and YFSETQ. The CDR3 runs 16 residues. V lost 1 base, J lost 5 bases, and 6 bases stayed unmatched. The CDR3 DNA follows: TGCGCCAGCAGCTTGTCGATTGGGACAGGGAATGAAAAACTGTTTTTT. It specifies CASSLSIGTGNEKLFF.

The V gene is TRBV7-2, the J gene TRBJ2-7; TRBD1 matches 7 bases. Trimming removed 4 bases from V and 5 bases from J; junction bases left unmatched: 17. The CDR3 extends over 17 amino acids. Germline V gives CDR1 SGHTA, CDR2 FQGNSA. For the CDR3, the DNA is TGTGCCAGCAGCTCCACGACAGGGAAGTTTGGTTTCGACGAGCAGTACTTC. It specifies CASSSTTGKFGFDEQYF.

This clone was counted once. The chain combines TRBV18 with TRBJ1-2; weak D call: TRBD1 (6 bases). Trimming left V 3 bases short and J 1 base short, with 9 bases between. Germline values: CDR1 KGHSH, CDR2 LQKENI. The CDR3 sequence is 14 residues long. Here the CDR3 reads CASSPGQDNYGYTF. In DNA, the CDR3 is TGTGCCAGCTCACCGGGACAAGATAACTATGGCTACACCTTC.

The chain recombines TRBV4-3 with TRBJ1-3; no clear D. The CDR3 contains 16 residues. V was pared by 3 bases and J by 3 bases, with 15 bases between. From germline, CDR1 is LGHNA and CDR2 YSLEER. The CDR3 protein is CASSQVGSGFGNTIYF. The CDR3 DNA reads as TGCGCCAGCAGCCAGGTCGGTTCGGGATTTGGAAACACCATATATTTT.

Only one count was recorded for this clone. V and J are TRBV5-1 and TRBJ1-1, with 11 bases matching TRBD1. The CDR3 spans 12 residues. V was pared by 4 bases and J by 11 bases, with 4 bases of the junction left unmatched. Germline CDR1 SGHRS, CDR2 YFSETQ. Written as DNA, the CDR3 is TGCGCCAGCAGCCCAGGACAGGGGGCGGCTTTCTTT. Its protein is CASSPGQGAAFF. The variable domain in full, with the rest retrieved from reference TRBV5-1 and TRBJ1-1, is KAGVTQTPRYLIKTRGQQVTLSCSPISGHRSVSWYQQTPGQGLQFLFEYFSETQRNKGNFPGRFSGRQFSNSRSEMNVSTLELGDSALYLCASSPGQGAAFFGQGTRLTVV.

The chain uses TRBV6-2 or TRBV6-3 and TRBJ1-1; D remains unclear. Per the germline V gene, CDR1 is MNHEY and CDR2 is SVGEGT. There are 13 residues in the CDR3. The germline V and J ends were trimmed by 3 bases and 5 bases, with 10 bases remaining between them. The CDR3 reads CASSYTERTEAFF. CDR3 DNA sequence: TGTGCCAGCAGTTATACCGAGAGAACTGAAGCTTTCTTT.

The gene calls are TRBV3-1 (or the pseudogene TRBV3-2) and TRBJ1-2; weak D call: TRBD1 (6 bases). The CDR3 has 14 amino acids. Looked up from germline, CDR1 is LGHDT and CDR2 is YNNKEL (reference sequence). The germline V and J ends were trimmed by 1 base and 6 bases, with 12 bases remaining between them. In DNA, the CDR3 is TGTGCCAGCAGCCAAGTCCAGGGGAGAGATGGCTACACCTTC. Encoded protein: CASSQVQGRDGYTF.

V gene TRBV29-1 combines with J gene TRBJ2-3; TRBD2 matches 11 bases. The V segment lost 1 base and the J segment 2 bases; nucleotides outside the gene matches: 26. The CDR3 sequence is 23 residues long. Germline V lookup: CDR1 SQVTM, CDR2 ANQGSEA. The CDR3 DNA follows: TGCAGCGTTGAAGGGGCCAGGGGGAATAGGGGACTAGCGGACGGGACATACACAGATACGCAGTATTTT. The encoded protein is CSVEGARGNRGLADGTYTDTQYF.

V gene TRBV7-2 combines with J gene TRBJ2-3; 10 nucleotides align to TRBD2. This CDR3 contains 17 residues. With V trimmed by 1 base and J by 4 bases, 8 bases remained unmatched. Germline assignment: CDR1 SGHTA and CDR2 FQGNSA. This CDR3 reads CASSLGASGRVADTQYF. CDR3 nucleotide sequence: TGTGCCAGCAGCTTAGGAGCAAGCGGGAGGGTGGCAGATACGCAGTATTTT.